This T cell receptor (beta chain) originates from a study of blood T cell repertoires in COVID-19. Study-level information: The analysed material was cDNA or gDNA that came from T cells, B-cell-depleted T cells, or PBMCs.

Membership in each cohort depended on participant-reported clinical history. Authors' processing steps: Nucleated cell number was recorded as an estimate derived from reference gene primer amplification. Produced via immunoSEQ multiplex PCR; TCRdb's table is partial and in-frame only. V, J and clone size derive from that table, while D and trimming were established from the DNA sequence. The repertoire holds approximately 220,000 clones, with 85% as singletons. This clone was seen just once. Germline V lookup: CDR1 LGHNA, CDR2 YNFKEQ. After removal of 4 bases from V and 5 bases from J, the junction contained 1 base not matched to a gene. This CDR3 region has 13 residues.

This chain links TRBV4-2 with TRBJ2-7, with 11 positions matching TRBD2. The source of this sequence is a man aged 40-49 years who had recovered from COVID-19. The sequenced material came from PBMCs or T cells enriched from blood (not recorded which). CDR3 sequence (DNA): TGTGCCAGCAGCCTACTAGCGGGAGACGAGCAGTACTTC. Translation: CASSLLAGDEQYF.